The 32 T cell receptor beta chains in this list originate from one sample, sequenced in a study of cytomegalovirus exposure and HLA in healthy donors. Some clones are missing from TCRdb's copy, which holds only in-frame ones; the method was immunoSEQ multiplex PCR. The data contain over 150,000 clones, about 89% of them singletons. The sample was PBMCs. These receptors were collected from a woman under 30 in good health and CMV-seropositive.

This clone showed up just once. The V and J genes are TRBV18 and TRBJ2-2; 7 bases are a match to TRBD2. The CDR3 has 17 residues. Germline CDR1 KGHSH, CDR2 LQKENI. V was pared by 3 bases and J by 4 bases, with 11 bases of the junction left unmatched. The CDR3 reads CASSPNRGSRTTGELFF. For the CDR3, the DNA is TGTGCCAGCTCACCCAACCGCGGGAGTCGGACCACCGGGGAGCTGTTTTTT.

The V gene is TRBV18, the J gene TRBJ1-1; 9 bases are shared with TRBD1. CDR3 size: 13 residues. After removal of 4 bases from V and 7 bases from J, the junction contained 4 bases not matched to a gene. Germline assignment: CDR1 KGHSH and CDR2 LQKENI. The CDR3 region is CASSRTGDIEAFF. The CDR3 region has the DNA TGTGCCAGCTCACGGACAGGGGATATTGAAGCTTTCTTT.

The chain couples TRBV6-5 to TRBJ1-4; TRBD1 agrees at 11 bases. The CDR3 covers 15 residues. V dropped 6 bases and J dropped 9; count of bases not matched to a gene: 9. Germline V gene data show CDR1 as MNHEY and CDR2 as SVGAGI. In nucleotides, the CDR3 is TGTGCCAGCAGACCTACCGGGACAGGGGGGAAAAAACTGTTTTTT. Protein product: CASRPTGTGGKKLFF.

The J gene is TRBJ2-1, the V gene TRBV27; weak D call: TRBD2 (6 bases). Trimming removed 6 bases from V and 2 bases from J, with 14 bases in between. Germline CDR1 and CDR2: MNHEY and SMNVEV (reference sequence). CDR3 length: 15 amino acids. CDR3 coding DNA: TGTGCCAGCAGGCATTCAGGGACTCCCTACAATGAGCAGTTCTTC. This translates into CASRHSGTPYNEQFF.

This clone has only one observation. V is TRBV6-1 and J is TRBJ2-4, with D tentatively TRBD1 (5 bases). Deletions cut 3 bases from V and 6 bases from J, with 18 bases between. The CDR3 totals 16 residues. The germline V gene encodes CDR1 MNHNS and CDR2 SASEGT. Here the CDR3 reads CASSDAGAPRGNIQYF. The DNA for the CDR3 is TGTGCCAGCAGTGACGCTGGGGCCCCCCGTGGAAACATTCAGTACTTC.

The chain is built from TRBV4-1 and TRBJ1-2; 7 positions match TRBD1. Germline-derived CDR1 and CDR2 are MGHRA and YSYEKL. The V segment lost 0 bases and the J segment 3 bases; nucleotides outside the gene matches: 4. The CDR3 is 15 amino acids. CDR3: CASSQERGRDYGYTF. CDR3 DNA: TGCGCCAGCAGCCAAGAAAGGGGGCGCGACTATGGCTACACCTTC.

The genes are TRBV15 and TRBJ1-5; TRBD1 matches 7 bases. Per germline, CDR1 LNHNV and CDR2 YYDKDF (reference sequence). This CDR3 region has 16 residues. V shed 3 bases, J shed 6 bases, and the junction held 11 bases outside the gene matches. The CDR3 DNA is TGTGCCACCAGCAGGGGTTTTGAGGGGGCCAGTCAGCCCCAGCATTTT. This sequence encodes CATSRGFEGASQPQHF. The full variable domain, with the rest looked up from reference TRBV15 and TRBJ1-5, is DAMVIQNPRYQVTQFGKPVTLSCSQTLNHNVMYWYQQKSSQAPKLLFHYYDKDFNNEADTPDNFQSRRPNTSFCFLDIRSPGLGDTAMYLCATSRGFEGASQPQHFGDGTRLSIL.

The chain uses TRBV7-2 and TRBJ2-3, with a weak D call TRBD2 (6 bases). Looked up from germline, CDR1 is SGHTA and CDR2 is FQGNSA. This CDR3 is 15 amino acids long. Trimming removed 2 bases from V and 4 bases from J, with 13 bases in between. CDR3 nucleotides: TGTGCCAGCAGCTTACGGAGGGTGGTGGCAGATACGCAGTATTTT. Its protein product is CASSLRRVVADTQYF. The full variable domain, its missing parts supplied by reference TRBV7-2 and TRBJ2-3, is GAGVSQSPSNKVTEKGKDVELRCDPISGHTALYWYRQSLGQGLEFLIYFQGNSAPDKSGLPSDRFSAERTGGSVSTLTIQRTQQEDSAVYLCASSLRRVVADTQYFGPGTRLTVL.

The chain carries TRBV15 and TRBJ2-1; TRBD1 aligns across 7 bases. The V gene end was trimmed by 2 bases and the J gene end by 2 bases; junction bases not matched to a gene: 3. CDR3 length: 15 residues. Germline V gene sequence: CDR1 LNHNV, CDR2 YYDKDF (reference sequence). The CDR3, as DNA: TGTGCCACCAGCAGAACCGGGACAGCCTACAATGAGCAGTTCTTC. It translates to CATSRTGTAYNEQFF.

The chain couples TRBV5-4 to TRBJ1-2, with 11 bases identical to TRBD1. Germline V gene data show CDR1 as SGHNT and CDR2 as YYREEE (reference sequence). V lost 7 bases to trimming and J lost 1 base; unmatched junction nucleotides: 6. The CDR3 has 15 residues. Here the CDR3 DNA reads TGTGCCAGCGGATTTGGGACAGGGGGTAACTATGGCTACACCTTC. It codes for CASGFGTGGNYGYTF.

The chain joins TRBV29-1 to TRBJ1-2; possible D gene TRBD1, 5 bases. This CDR3 has 11 residues. Germline V gives CDR1 SQVTM, CDR2 ANQGSEA. This CDR3 is CRAGTSYGYTF. The CDR3 DNA reads TGCAGAGCCGGGACTTCCTATGGCTACACCTTC.

J is TRBJ1-2 and V is TRBV28, with D uncertain. Germline lookup yields CDR1 MDHEN and CDR2 SYDVKM. The length of the CDR3 is 15 residues. Trimming left V 3 bases short and J 8 bases short, with 19 bases between. In DNA form, the CDR3 reads TGTGCCAGCAGTTTCGCGGGCACGCGAAGGAAGGGCTACACCTTC. It encodes CASSFAGTRRKGYTF.

This clone has ten or more counts. The chain couples TRBV5-4 to TRBJ2-2; 8 positions agree with TRBD2. Germline V lookup: CDR1 SGHNT, CDR2 YYREEE (reference sequence). There are 15 residues in the CDR3. Unmatched junction bases numbered 6, after V lost 4 bases and J lost 4 bases. The CDR3 region has the DNA TGTGCCAGCAGCCCGCGGCTAGCGGGCACCGGGGAGCTGTTTTTT. This gives the protein CASSPRLAGTGELFF. Complete variable domain (other parts from reference TRBV5-4 and TRBJ2-2): ETGVTQSPTHLIKTRGQQVTLRCSSQSGHNTVSWYQQALGQGPQFIFQYYREEENGRGNFPPRFSGLQFPNYSSELNVNALELDDSALYLCASSPRLAGTGELFFGEGSRLTVL.

Remarks on this clone: Other DNA sequences from this sample encode an identical CDR3 as well. This chain joins TRBV5-1 and TRBJ1-4, with 10 bases matching TRBD1. With V trimmed by 4 bases and J by 5 bases, 2 bases remained unmatched. The germline CDR1 and CDR2 sequences are SGHRS and YFSETQ. The length of the CDR3 is 14 residues. CDR3 in amino acids: CASSLGQGNEKLFF. DNA of the CDR3: TGCGCCAGCAGCCTGGGACAGGGGAATGAAAAACTGTTTTTT.

The gene calls are TRBV27 and TRBJ2-7, with D perhaps matching TRBD1 (6 bases). The CDR3 has 13 residues. Trimming cost V 0 bases and J 10 bases, with 13 bases left between them. Germline lookup yields CDR1 MNHEY and CDR2 SMNVEV (reference sequence). CDR3 DNA sequence: TGTGCCAGCAGTTTATCGGGGGCCAGGACTCAGTACTTC. Translated, it gives CASSLSGARTQYF.

This sequence joins TRBV9 and TRBJ2-1, with 13 bases aligning to TRBD2. V gave up 3 bases and J gave up 10 bases; unmatched junction bases: 7. This CDR3 spans 15 amino acids. From germline, CDR1 is SGDLS and CDR2 YYNGEE. This CDR3 is CASSARTSGGGEQFF. CDR3 sequence (DNA): TGTGCCAGCAGCGCGAGGACTAGCGGGGGAGGGGAGCAGTTCTTC.

The chain carries TRBV9 and TRBJ2-7, with TRBD2 matching over 12 bases. V dropped 6 bases and J dropped 2; count of bases not matched to a gene: 6. Looked up from germline, CDR1 is SGDLS and CDR2 is YYNGEE. The CDR3 sequence is 15 residues long. The CDR3 loop is CASTPGLAGPYEQYF. The CDR3 DNA reads as TGTGCCAGCACCCCGGGACTAGCGGGCCCCTACGAGCAGTACTTC.

The chain joins TRBV7-6 to TRBJ1-1; D remains unclear. The V and J ends lost 3 bases and 1 base respectively, with 12 bases between them. From germline, CDR1 is SGHVS and CDR2 FNYEAQ. The CDR3 covers 15 residues. The CDR3 DNA reads as TGTGCCAGCAGCTTCGGAACAGCTCCGAACACTGAAGCTTTCTTT. Amino acids: CASSFGTAPNTEAFF. Looking up the rest from reference TRBV7-6 and TRBJ1-1 gives the full variable domain: GAGVSQSPRYKVTKRGQDVALRCDPISGHVSLYWYRQALGQGPEFLTYFNYEAQQDKSGLPNDRFSAERPEGSISTLTIQRTEQRDSAMYRCASSFGTAPNTEAFFGQGTRLTVV.

CDR3 DNA: TGTGCCAGCAGCTCCAGAGACAGGTGGGTCATTGGAACCTACAATGAGCAGTTCTTC. Encoded protein: CASSSRDRWVIGTYNEQFF. The chain joins TRBV7-2 to TRBJ2-1, with D perhaps TRBD1 (6 bases). CDR1 is SGHTA and CDR2 is FQGNSA in the germline V gene. The V gene lost 4 bases and the J gene lost 2 bases, with 24 bases spanning the gap. CDR3 length equals 19 residues.

The chain is built from TRBV6-5 and TRBJ2-7; tentatively, D is TRBD1 (6 bases). The germline V gene encodes CDR1 MNHEY and CDR2 SVGAGI. V was trimmed by 5 bases and J by 1 base, leaving 15 bases between them. CDR3 size: 15 residues. Here the CDR3 reads CASSIAPGQSYEQYF. The CDR3 DNA sequence: TGTGCCAGCAGTATAGCCCCGGGACAATCCTACGAGCAGTACTTC.

The CDR3 spells CASRSEQGSYGYTF. The CDR3 DNA follows: TGTGCCAGCAGATCCGAACAGGGATCGTATGGCTACACCTTC. This sequence joins TRBV5-5 and TRBJ1-2; a possible D gene is TRBD1 (6 bases). Trimming took 5 bases from V and 5 from J, leaving 16 bases between them. CDR3 length: 14 residues. Germline CDR1 reads SGHKS; CDR2 reads YYEKEE (reference sequence).

A remark on this clone: A junction end diverges from the germline sequence, so it may reflect a read error. CDR3 sequence reads: CASSLVAGRAFPSF. CDR3 DNA sequence: TGTGCCAGCAGCTTAGTAGCAGGCAGGGCCTTCCCCTCCTTT. The chain uses TRBV11-3 and TRBJ1-3; tentatively, D is TRBD1 (5 bases). This CDR3 region has 14 residues. Looked up from germline, CDR1 is SGHNT and CDR2 is YENEEA.

This clone has just a few counts. The chain is built from TRBV5-6 and TRBJ2-7; no reliable D call. This CDR3 region has 12 residues. CDR1 SGHDT and CDR2 YYEEEE come from the germline V gene. Trimming took off 0 bases at V and 3 bases at J, with 4 bases between the two ends. In nucleotides, the CDR3 is TGTGCCAGCAGCTTGGCCAGCTACGAGCAGTACTTC. As protein: CASSLASYEQYF.

The rearrangement joins TRBV6-1 to TRBJ2-3, with D maybe TRBD1 (5 bases). CDR3 length equals 13 residues. V gave up 5 bases and J gave up 1 base, with 7 bases separating them. Germline V gene data show CDR1 as MNHNS and CDR2 as SASEGT. CDR3 DNA: TGTGCCAGCAGTTCGACAGGCACAGATACGCAGTATTTT. Amino acids: CASSSTGTDTQYF.

The V gene is TRBV25-1, the J gene TRBJ1-2; 8 bases match TRBD1. Germline V gene sequence: CDR1 MGHDK, CDR2 SYGVNS. Trimming cost V 6 bases and J 6 bases; bases outside gene matches: 3. The CDR3 is made up of 12 amino acids. The CDR3 is CASSLGQDGYTF. CDR3 in DNA: TGTGCCAGCAGCCTGGGACAGGATGGCTACACCTTC.

The chain joins TRBV7-9 to TRBJ2-7; TRBD2 agrees at 12 bases. V lost 5 bases and J lost 1; bases outside the gene matches: 3. Germline loops: CDR1 SEHNR, CDR2 FQNEAQ (reference sequence). The CDR3 extends over 15 amino acids. CDR3 nucleotide sequence: TGTGCCAGCAGCCCCACTAGCGGGGGGTCCTACGAGCAGTACTTC. This sequence encodes CASSPTSGGSYEQYF.

The chain carries TRBV18 and TRBJ1-5; D not resolved. Trimming took 6 bases from V and 3 from J, leaving 18 bases between them. Germline loops: CDR1 KGHSH, CDR2 LQKENI. This CDR3 contains 16 residues. The CDR3 sequence: CASSRSTAGSNQPQHF. The CDR3 nucleotides are TGTGCCAGCTCTCGATCGACCGCAGGCTCCAATCAGCCCCAGCATTTT.

The J gene is TRBJ2-2, the V gene TRBV4-3; TRBD2 aligns across 7 bases. From germline, CDR1 is LGHNA and CDR2 YSLEER. The CDR3 loop spans 17 amino acids. V shed 0 bases and J 4 bases; nucleotides not matched to a gene: 8. CDR3 residues: CASSQEVAGRVTGELFF. As DNA, the CDR3 is TGCGCCAGCAGCCAAGAGGTGGCTGGGAGGGTCACCGGGGAGCTGTTTTTT.

J is TRBJ1-1 and V is TRBV5-4; maybe TRBD1 (5 bases). Germline CDR1 reads SGHNT; CDR2 reads YYREEE (reference sequence). V was cut by 4 bases and J by 4 bases, with 23 bases left in between. This CDR3 is 17 amino acids long. CDR3 bases: TGTGCCAGCAGCCAAACCCCGAGGGGAGGGGCGGGCACTGAAGCTTTCTTT. It codes for CASSQTPRGGAGTEAFF.

The chain combines TRBV19 with TRBJ2-1, with D perhaps matching TRBD2 (5 bases). Trimming took off 5 bases at V and 8 bases at J, with 10 bases between the two ends. The germline V gene has CDR1 LNHDA and CDR2 SQIVND (reference sequence). This CDR3 is 12 amino acids long. The CDR3 DNA sequence: TGTGCCAGTAGTGTCCGGGGTGATGAGCAGTTCTTC. Its translation: CASSVRGDEQFF.

V is TRBV9 and J is TRBJ2-1; 9 bases fit TRBD2. V lost 4 bases, J lost 3 bases, and 8 bases stayed unmatched. Germline CDR1 reads SGDLS; CDR2 reads YYNGEE. The length of the CDR3 is 16 residues. This chain's CDR3 is CASSYSGGLHYNEQFF. CDR3 nucleotide sequence: TGTGCCAGCAGCTATAGCGGGGGCCTACACTACAATGAGCAGTTCTTC.

J is TRBJ1-5 and V is TRBV27; D is ambiguous. The length of the CDR3 is 13 residues. Germline CDR1 and CDR2: MNHEY and SMNVEV (reference sequence). Trimming shortened V by 2 bases and J by 3 bases, and 5 bases separated the two germline ends. Here the CDR3 reads CASSLEYNQPQHF. CDR3 sequence (DNA): TGTGCCAGCAGTTTAGAGTACAATCAGCCCCAGCATTTT.